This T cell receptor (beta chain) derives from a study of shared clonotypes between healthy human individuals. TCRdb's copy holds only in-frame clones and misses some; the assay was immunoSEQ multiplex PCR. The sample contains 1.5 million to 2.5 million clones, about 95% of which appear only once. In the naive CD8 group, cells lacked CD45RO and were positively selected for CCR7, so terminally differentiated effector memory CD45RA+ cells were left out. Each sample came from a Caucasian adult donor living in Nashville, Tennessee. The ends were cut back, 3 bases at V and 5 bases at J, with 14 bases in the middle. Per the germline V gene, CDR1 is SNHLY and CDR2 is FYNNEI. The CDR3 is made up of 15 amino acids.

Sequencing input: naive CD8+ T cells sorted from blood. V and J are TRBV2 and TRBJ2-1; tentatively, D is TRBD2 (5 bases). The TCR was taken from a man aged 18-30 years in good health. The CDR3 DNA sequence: TGTGCCAGCAGTGAGACTACGCTGAGCCACAATGAGCAGTTCTTC. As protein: CASSETTLSHNEQFF.